The 17 T cell receptor beta chains listed next were all sequenced from one sample in a study of T cell clones after liver transplantation. Libraries were prepared by immunoSEQ multiplex PCR; TCRdb keeps only in-frame clonotypes and omits some of them. The table lists 65,000 to 95,000 clones, about four fifths of them singletons. The sample consisted of CD4+ T cells from blood, taken before liver transplant. The receptors were sampled from a human donor who received a liver transplant.

The rearrangement joins TRBV29-1 to TRBJ1-1, with a tentative D call TRBD1 (6 bases). CDR3 size: 10 residues. Germline-derived CDR1 and CDR2 are SQVTM and ANQGSEA. V lost 4 bases and J lost 8, with 8 bases in between. The CDR3 DNA follows: TGCAGCGTTGGGACAGTCGAAGCTTTCTTT. Its translation: CSVGTVEAFF.

This rearrangement joins TRBV7-6 to TRBJ2-2, with 7 bases lining up with TRBD2. Germline assignment: CDR1 SGHVS and CDR2 FNYEAQ. Trimming cost V 0 bases and J 6 bases; bases outside gene matches: 7. The CDR3 is 16 residues long. CDR3 sequence (DNA): TGTGCCAGCAGCTTAGCGACTAGCCGGTCTTCCGGGGAGCTGTTTTTT. Translated: CASSLATSRSSGELFF.

This clone has just one count. The chain couples TRBV9 to TRBJ2-3, with D uncertain. Germline V lookup: CDR1 SGDLS, CDR2 YYNGEE. V gave up 1 base and J gave up 6 bases, with 18 bases separating them. The CDR3 spans 16 residues. CDR3 nucleotide sequence: TGTGCCAGCAGCGTAAGTCTGTATGCCGCCATCGATACGCAGTATTTT. It is translated as CASSVSLYAAIDTQYF.

This clone was seen once. The chain recombines TRBV28 with TRBJ2-3; D call uncertain. This CDR3 contains 12 residues. Per the germline V gene, CDR1 is MDHEN and CDR2 is SYDVKM. The V and J ends lost 6 bases and 5 bases respectively, with 9 bases between them. CDR3 DNA: TGTGCCAGCAGATCCCTCATAGATACGCAGTATTTT. It encodes CASRSLIDTQYF. The full variable domain, completed using reference TRBV28 and TRBJ2-3, is DVKVTQSSRYLVKRTGEKVFLECVQDMDHENMFWYRQDPGLGLRLIYFSYDVKMKEKGDIPEGYSVSREKKERFSLILESASTNQTSMYLCASRSLIDTQYFGPGTRLTVL.

The gene calls are TRBV6-1 and TRBJ1-2; maybe TRBD1 (5 bases). This CDR3 is built from 13 residues. Germline V gene sequence: CDR1 MNHNS, CDR2 SASEGT. V shed 3 bases and J shed 8 bases, with 13 bases lying between them. DNA for the CDR3: TGTGCCAGCAGTGATAGGCAGGGCCTAGGCTACACCTTC. This sequence encodes CASSDRQGLGYTF.

The chain employs TRBV28 and TRBJ2-6, with a tentative D call TRBD1 (5 bases). The length of the CDR3 is 15 residues. Trimming removed 8 bases at V and 1 base at J, with 12 bases between. Germline V lookup: CDR1 MDHEN, CDR2 SYDVKM. CDR3 nucleotides: TGTGCCAGCGAGGCAGGGTCGTCTGGGGCCAACGTCCTGACTTTC. Translation: CASEAGSSGANVLTF.

The chain joins TRBV5-1 to TRBJ1-2; TRBD1 might be the D (5 bases). Trimming removed 0 bases at V and 4 bases at J, with 13 bases between. Germline CDR1 SGHRS, CDR2 YFSETQ. The CDR3 has 15 residues. The CDR3 nucleotides read TGCGCCAGCAGCTTGGGGCCTACAGGCGCCTATGGCTACACCTTC. Its protein product is CASSLGPTGAYGYTF.

This clone is a singleton in its sample. The rearrangement joins TRBV7-2 to TRBJ1-1; possible D gene TRBD1, 5 bases. CDR1 SGHTA and CDR2 FQGNSA come from the germline V gene. The CDR3 has 15 residues. Trimming pared 1 base from V and 4 bases from J, leaving 13 bases between. The CDR3, as DNA: TGTGCCAGCAGCTTAGAAGTGGGAAGGGGCACTGAAGCTTTCTTT. Translation: CASSLEVGRGTEAFF.

This chain links TRBV5-4 with TRBJ2-2, with 7 positions matching TRBD1. Germline V gives CDR1 SGHNT, CDR2 YYREEE (reference sequence). The CDR3 sequence is 13 residues long. The CDR3 reads CAGTEKNTGELFF. In nucleotides, the CDR3 is TGTGCAGGGACAGAGAAAAACACCGGGGAGCTGTTTTTT.

The CDR3 nucleotides read TGTGCCAGTAGTTCCGGGACAGGGAACACAGATACGCAGTATTTT. Protein sequence: CASSSGTGNTDTQYF. The genes are TRBV19 and TRBJ2-3; 9 bases are a match to TRBD1. CDR3 length: 15 residues. The V gene end was trimmed by 5 bases and the J gene end by 2 bases; junction bases not matched to a gene: 5. Germline CDR1 and CDR2: LNHDA and SQIVND (reference sequence).

Regarding this clone: A much larger clonotype is one base distant, so this may be a read error. The V call is TRBV5-1, the J call TRBJ2-7; possible D gene TRBD1, 6 bases. This CDR3 region has 14 residues. Trimming pared 0 bases from V and 7 bases from J, leaving 14 bases between. CDR1 and CDR2 (germline): SGHRS, YFSETQ. The CDR3 DNA reads TGCGCCAGCAGCTTGGGCGGACAGCCAATGGAGCAGTACTTC. Translated: CASSLGGQPMEQYF.

The genes are TRBV13 and TRBJ1-1, with 7 nucleotides matching TRBD1. CDR3 size: 15 residues. From germline, CDR1 is PRHDT and CDR2 FYEKMQ (reference sequence). V trimming: 3 bases; J trimming: 0 bases; junction bases outside the gene matches: 4. The CDR3 here is CASSFKGQLNTEAFF. Written as DNA, the CDR3 is TGTGCCAGCAGCTTTAAGGGACAGTTGAACACTGAAGCTTTCTTT.

V usage is TRBV27 and J usage is TRBJ2-5; D is undetermined. Germline values: CDR1 MNHEY, CDR2 SMNVEV (reference sequence). CDR3 length: 12 amino acids. Trimming cost V 6 bases and J 2 bases, with 7 bases left between them. This CDR3 reads CASRLRQETQYF. The CDR3 DNA sequence: TGTGCCAGCAGGTTAAGGCAAGAGACCCAGTACTTC.

As for this clone: The germline gene is not matched at one end of the junction; a read error may be the cause. This chain links TRBV7-7 with TRBJ1-5, with a tentative D call TRBD1 (5 bases). Germline CDR1 is SSHAT and CDR2 is FNYEAQ (reference sequence). This CDR3 has 15 residues. The CDR3 loop reads CASSPWRQSNQPQHF. The DNA for the CDR3 is TGTGCTAGCAGCCCCTGGAGACAGAGCAATCAGCCCCAGCATTTT. Drawing the rest from reference TRBV7-7 and TRBJ1-5, the complete variable domain is GAGVSQSPRYKVTKRGQDVTLRCDPISSHATLYWYQQALGQGPEFLTYFNYEAQPDKSGLPSDRFSAERPEGSISTLTIQRTEQRDSAMYRCASSPWRQSNQPQHFGDGTRLSIL.

The chain carries TRBV6-6 and TRBJ2-1; 9 nucleotides match TRBD2. CDR3 size: 15 residues. V was pared by 6 bases and J by 4 bases, with 7 bases of the junction left unmatched. Germline CDR1 MNHNY, CDR2 SVGAGI (reference sequence). The CDR3 DNA reads as TGTGCCAGCAGGTCTGCGGGAGGGGGGTACAATGAGCAGTTCTTC. Translation: CASRSAGGGYNEQFF.

CDR3 residues: CASSRGIQETQYF. CDR3 bases: TGTGCCAGCAGCCGGGGGATCCAAGAGACCCAGTACTTC. The rearrangement links TRBV14 to TRBJ2-5; perhaps D is TRBD1 or TRBD2 (5 bases each). Germline CDR1 is SGHDN and CDR2 is FVKESK. Trimming stripped 4 bases from V and 1 base from J, with 7 bases between. CDR3 size: 13 residues.

The genes are TRBV19 and TRBJ2-2; the D is unclear. CDR1 LNHDA and CDR2 SQIVND come from the germline V gene (reference sequence). Trimming left V 5 bases short and J 4 bases short, with 11 bases between. The CDR3 sequence is 14 residues long. CDR3 sequence reads: CASSESVFTGELFF. CDR3 bases: TGTGCCAGTAGTGAGTCCGTATTCACCGGGGAGCTGTTTTTT.